The following is a TCR beta chain sequence with its context. This sample stems from a study of molecular identifiers for immune sequencing clone quantification. TCRdb independently ran MiXCR on the PCR reads; one entry per CDR3 protein. Seen here are about 40,000 distinct CDR3 sequences, approximately 25% observed once, and the top ten hold approximately 0.89%. The ends were cut back, 3 bases at V and 4 bases at J, with 11 bases in the middle. This CDR3 has 13 amino acids. Per germline, CDR1 SGDLS and CDR2 YYNGEE. The sequenced material came from naive CD8+ T cells from blood, with Jurkat cell RNA spiked in. As to subset: FACS-sorted CD8+CD4-CCR7+CD45RA+ naive T cells. This clonotype originated in a human donor in good health. Some libraries in this study had Jurkat cell RNA spiked in. V and J are TRBV9 and TRBJ2-7; D gene uncertain. The CDR3 coding sequence is TGTGCCAGCAGCGACCTCCCCGGGTACGAGCAGTACTTC. Protein product: CASSDLPGYEQYF.